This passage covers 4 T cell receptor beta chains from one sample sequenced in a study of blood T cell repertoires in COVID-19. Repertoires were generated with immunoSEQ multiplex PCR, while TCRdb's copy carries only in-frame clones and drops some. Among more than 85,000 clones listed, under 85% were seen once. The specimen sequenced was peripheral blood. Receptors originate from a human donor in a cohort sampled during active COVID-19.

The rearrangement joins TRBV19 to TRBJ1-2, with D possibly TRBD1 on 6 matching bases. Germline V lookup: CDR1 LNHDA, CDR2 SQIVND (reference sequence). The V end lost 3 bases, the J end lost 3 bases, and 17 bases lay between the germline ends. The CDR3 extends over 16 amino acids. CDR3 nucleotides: TGTGCCAGTAGTATCGGTGGACAGCGAGGACACTATGGCTACACCTTC. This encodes CASSIGGQRGHYGYTF.

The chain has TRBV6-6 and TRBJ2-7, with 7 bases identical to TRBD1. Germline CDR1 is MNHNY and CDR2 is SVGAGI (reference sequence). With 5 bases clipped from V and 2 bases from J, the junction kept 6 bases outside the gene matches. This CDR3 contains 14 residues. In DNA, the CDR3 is TGTGCCAGCAGTGTACAGGGGATCACCTACGAGCAGTACTTC. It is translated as CASSVQGITYEQYF.

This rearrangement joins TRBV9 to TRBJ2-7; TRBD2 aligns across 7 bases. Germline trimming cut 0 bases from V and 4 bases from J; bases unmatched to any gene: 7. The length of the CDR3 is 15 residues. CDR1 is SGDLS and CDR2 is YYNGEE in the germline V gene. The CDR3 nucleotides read TGTGCCAGCAGCGTAGGCCCAACAGCGGGGTACGAGCAGTACTTC. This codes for CASSVGPTAGYEQYF.

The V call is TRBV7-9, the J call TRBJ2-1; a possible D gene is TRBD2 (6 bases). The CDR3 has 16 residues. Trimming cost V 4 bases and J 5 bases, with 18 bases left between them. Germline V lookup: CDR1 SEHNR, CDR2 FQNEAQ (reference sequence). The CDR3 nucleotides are TGTGCCAGCAGCTCAATAATATATAGCGGCCACAATGAGCAGTTCTTC. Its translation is CASSSIIYSGHNEQFF. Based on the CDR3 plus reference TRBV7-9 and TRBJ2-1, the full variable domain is DTGVSQNPRHKITKRGQNVTFRCDPISEHNRLYWYRQTLGQGPEFLTYFQNEAQLEKSRLLSDRFSAERPKGSFSTLEIQRTEQGDSAMYLCASSSIIYSGHNEQFFGPGTRLTVL.